What follows are 7 T cell receptor beta chains derived from one specimen sequenced in a study of blood T cell repertoires in COVID-19. Method: immunoSEQ multiplex PCR; TCRdb's copy keeps in-frame clones and lacks some. The table lists about 180,000 clones, roughly 88% of them singletons, with 6.5% to 7.5% in the top ten. The specimen sequenced was peripheral blood. The receptors were gathered from an elderly man with COVID-19, enrolled during active disease.

CDR3 sequence reads: CASRSASGSIYTEAFF. In nucleotides, the CDR3 is TGTGCCAGTAGATCAGCTTCGGGGTCCATTTACACTGAAGCTTTCTTT. The chain links TRBV19 to TRBJ1-1; D remains unclear. Trimming shortened V by 6 bases and J by 3 bases, and 20 bases separated the two germline ends. Germline CDR1 is LNHDA and CDR2 is SQIVND (reference sequence). The CDR3 totals 16 residues. The whole variable domain, remainder taken from reference TRBV19 and TRBJ1-1, is DGGITQSPKYLFRKEGQNVTLSCEQNLNHDAMYWYRQDPGQGLRLIYYSQIVNDFQKGDIAEGYSVSREKKESFPLTVTSAQKNPTAFYLCASRSASGSIYTEAFFGQGTRLTVV.

In this sample, this clone turned up a few times. The genes are TRBV5-4 and TRBJ2-7, with 7 bases lining up with TRBD1. There are 16 residues in the CDR3. V shed 4 bases and J 4 bases; nucleotides not matched to a gene: 14. Germline CDR1 reads SGHNT; CDR2 reads YYREEE (reference sequence). The CDR3 nucleotides read TGTGCCAGCAGCCCCCGGACAGGCGAGGGCCTTTACGAGCAGTACTTC. Encoded protein: CASSPRTGEGLYEQYF.

The V call is TRBV6-1, the J call TRBJ1-5, with D unresolved. The CDR3 covers 14 residues. V gave up 1 base and J gave up 4 bases, with 8 bases separating them. Germline V gene data show CDR1 as MNHNS and CDR2 as SASEGT. CDR3 region: CASSEVVRNQPQHF. The CDR3 coding sequence is TGTGCCAGCAGTGAAGTAGTCCGAAATCAGCCCCAGCATTTT.

The chain is built from TRBV7-6 and TRBJ1-1; 8 bases agree with TRBD1. V lost 5 bases to trimming and J lost 5 bases; unmatched junction nucleotides: 10. The CDR3 extends over 15 amino acids. Germline-derived CDR1 and CDR2 are SGHVS and FNYEAQ. The chain's CDR3 is CASSPDRDRMTEAFF. CDR3 DNA: TGTGCCAGCAGCCCAGACCGGGACAGGATGACTGAAGCTTTCTTT.

The chain combines TRBV7-2 with TRBJ2-1; 10 bases are a match to TRBD2. Germline CDR1 and CDR2: SGHTA and FQGNSA. V shed 6 bases, J shed 5 bases, and the junction held 10 bases outside the gene matches. This CDR3 contains 16 residues. The CDR3 region has the DNA TGTGCCAGCAGTCCGTATCTAGCGGGGGTCGACAATGAGCAGTTCTTC. Its protein is CASSPYLAGVDNEQFF.

The chain links TRBV7-2 to TRBJ2-7, with D possibly TRBD2 on 5 matching bases. V dropped 6 bases and J dropped 2 bases, with 8 bases sitting between them. Looked up from germline, CDR1 is SGHTA and CDR2 is FQGNSA. The CDR3 is 12 residues long. CDR3 residues: CASSPGTYEQYF. In DNA form, the CDR3 reads TGTGCCAGCAGTCCCGGGACCTACGAGCAGTACTTC.

The CDR3 loop is CASSPGTGGAGNGYTF. CDR3 DNA sequence: TGTGCCAGCTCCCCAGGGACAGGGGGCGCAGGAAATGGCTACACCTTC. V gene TRBV18 combines with J gene TRBJ1-2; 12 nucleotides line up with TRBD1. V gave up 6 bases and J gave up 6 bases; unmatched junction bases: 11. The CDR3 has 16 amino acids. Germline lookup yields CDR1 KGHSH and CDR2 LQKENI.